The 9 T cell receptor beta chains below come from one sample, sequenced in a study of cytomegalovirus exposure and HLA in healthy donors. PCR primers comprised 60 Vbeta and 13 Jbeta primers. Method: immunoSEQ multiplex PCR; TCRdb's copy keeps in-frame clones and lacks some. The table records about 190,000 clones, 85% of them present only once. Sequencing input: PBMCs. These receptors originate from a boy between 2 and 10 years old in good health and CMV-seronegative.

This clone was counted a single time. This chain uses TRBV9 with TRBJ1-1; the match to TRBD1 covers 8 bases. Per the germline V gene, CDR1 is SGDLS and CDR2 is YYNGEE. The CDR3 covers 15 residues. V trimming: 4 bases; J trimming: 1 base; junction bases outside the gene matches: 6. In nucleotides, the CDR3 is TGTGCCAGCAGCTTACTAGGACAGGGGAACACTGAAGCTTTCTTT. It specifies CASSLLGQGNTEAFF.

The rearrangement joins TRBV19 to TRBJ1-5; a possible D gene is TRBD1 (6 bases). Germline V CDR1 and CDR2: LNHDA, SQIVND (reference sequence). Trimming shortened V by 5 bases and J by 4 bases, and 12 bases separated the two germline ends. This CDR3 spans 14 amino acids. DNA of the CDR3: TGTGCCAGTAGTTTATACAGGGAGAATCAGCCCCAGCATTTT. Its protein is CASSLYRENQPQHF.

The chain has TRBV27 and TRBJ2-1; 10 bases map to TRBD2. V shed 2 bases and J 2 bases; nucleotides not matched to a gene: 3. The germline V gene encodes CDR1 MNHEY and CDR2 SMNVEV (reference sequence). The CDR3 spans 16 residues. The CDR3 protein is CASSLASGSAYNEQFF. The CDR3 DNA reads TGTGCCAGCAGTTTAGCTAGCGGGAGTGCCTACAATGAGCAGTTCTTC.

V usage is TRBV6-1 and J usage is TRBJ2-2; 9 positions match TRBD1. This CDR3 is built from 15 residues. V gave up 6 bases and J gave up 5 bases; unmatched junction bases: 7. Germline V gives CDR1 MNHNS, CDR2 SASEGT. This chain's CDR3 is CASRITGGRTGELFF. For the CDR3, the DNA is TGTGCCAGCAGAATAACAGGGGGCCGGACCGGGGAGCTGTTTTTT.

The chain is built from TRBV28 and TRBJ2-1; 15 nucleotides align to TRBD2. The trim removed 7 bases at V and 7 bases at J, leaving 11 bases unmatched. The CDR3 has 17 residues. Germline V CDR1 and CDR2: MDHEN, SYDVKM. CDR3 coding DNA: TGTGCCAGCAATAAGCCGGGACTAGCGGGAGGAGGTAATGAGCAGTTCTTC. As protein: CASNKPGLAGGGNEQFF.

The rearrangement uses TRBV7-9 and TRBJ2-1; 9 bases line up with TRBD2. The CDR3 covers 18 residues. Germline V lookup: CDR1 SEHNR, CDR2 FQNEAQ (reference sequence). V was clipped by 5 bases and J by 2 bases; unmatched bases: 13. The CDR3 protein is CASSPGGGSGRPYNEQFF. The DNA of the CDR3 is TGTGCCAGCAGCCCAGGAGGTGGTAGCGGGAGACCCTACAATGAGCAGTTCTTC.

This rearrangement joins TRBV29-1 to TRBJ2-3; D is perhaps TRBD1 (5 bases). CDR3 size: 16 residues. V was trimmed by 1 base and J by 0 bases, leaving 14 bases between them. Germline V gene data show CDR1 as SQVTM and CDR2 as ANQGSEA. CDR3 nucleotide sequence: TGCAGCGTTGAAGCTCTTGACAGCCCTAGCACAGATACGCAGTATTTT. Its protein is CSVEALDSPSTDTQYF.

This sequence joins TRBV5-4 and TRBJ2-5; 10 bases align to TRBD1. The J call is doubtful: the DNA matches TRBJ2-7 better. CDR3 size: 13 residues. Germline loops: CDR1 SGHNT, CDR2 YYREEE (reference sequence). The CDR3 nucleotides are TGTGCCAGCAGCCGGGACAGGGGCGACGAGCAGTACTTC. Its translation is CASSRDRGDEQYF.

The chain links TRBV4-2 to TRBJ1-1; D is ambiguous. Deletions cut 4 bases from V and 11 bases from J, with 14 bases between. The germline V gene has CDR1 LGHNA and CDR2 YNFKEQ. This CDR3 region has 12 residues. The CDR3 bases are TGTGCCAGCAGCCTCCGACGGGATGGCGCTTTCTTT. Translating gives CASSLRRDGAFF.